Presented here are 9 T cell receptor beta chains from one specimen sequenced in a study of shared clonotypes between healthy human individuals. Produced via immunoSEQ multiplex PCR; TCRdb's table is partial and in-frame only. Altogether roughly 500,000 clones are present, roughly 77% being singletons, with the ten largest covering around 14%. Sequencing was carried out using PBMCs. These receptors all stem from a woman in her forties in good health. Some clones in this sample may be carry-over from other donors' samples.

V is TRBV2 and J is TRBJ1-5; 7 positions match TRBD1. Per germline, CDR1 SNHLY and CDR2 FYNNEI. Trimming cost V 4 bases and J 6 bases; bases outside gene matches: 9. This CDR3 has 15 amino acids. The CDR3 spells CASSGQTGHSQPQHF. CDR3 bases: TGTGCCAGCAGTGGGCAGACAGGGCATAGTCAGCCCCAGCATTTT.

This clone was counted between two and nine times. The chain carries TRBV5-4 and TRBJ1-2; D is undetermined. Germline V lookup: CDR1 SGHNT, CDR2 YYREEE (reference sequence). The CDR3 runs 13 residues. V was clipped by 3 bases and J by 2 bases, with 8 bases between them. The CDR3 DNA follows: TGTGCCAGCAGCTCAGAGACGAACTATGGCTACACCTTC. It encodes CASSSETNYGYTF.

The CDR3, as DNA: TGTGCCTGGAGTGGGATCCTAGCGAACACCGGGGAGCTGTTTTTT. Encoded protein: CAWSGILANTGELFF. The rearrangement joins TRBV30 to TRBJ2-2; D is unclear. Trimming removed 1 base from V and 0 bases from J, with 9 bases in between. This CDR3 region has 15 residues. Germline lookup yields CDR1 GTSNPN and CDR2 SVGIG (reference sequence).

This chain joins TRBV27 and TRBJ2-1, with D possibly being TRBD1 (6 bases). This CDR3 is built from 15 residues. V shed 6 bases and J shed 5 bases, with 17 bases lying between them. The germline V gene has CDR1 MNHEY and CDR2 SMNVEV (reference sequence). This chain's CDR3 is CASRPGLRGNNEQFF. In DNA form, the CDR3 reads TGTGCCAGCAGGCCCGGACTGAGGGGGAACAATGAGCAGTTCTTC.

Written as DNA, the CDR3 is TGCGCCAGCAGCCAAGCAGGTGATGAAAAACTGTTTTTT. Translating gives CASSQAGDEKLFF. The chain employs TRBV4-3 and TRBJ1-4; no reliable D call. The CDR3 sequence is 13 residues long. Deletions cut 1 base from V and 6 bases from J, with 6 bases between. Germline CDR1 LGHNA, CDR2 YSLEER.

V usage is TRBV29-1 and J usage is TRBJ1-2; D is unresolved. The ends were cut back, 4 bases at V and 2 bases at J, with 8 bases in the middle. Germline V CDR1 and CDR2: SQVTM, ANQGSEA. This CDR3 is 12 amino acids long. CDR3 coding DNA: TGCAGCGTTGTAATCGTCAACTATGGCTACACCTTC. It specifies CSVVIVNYGYTF.

The V gene is TRBV10-2, the J gene TRBJ2-2; D not resolved. The germline V gene encodes CDR1 WSHSY and CDR2 SAAADI. CDR3 length: 12 residues. Trimming pared 5 bases from V and 5 bases from J, leaving 6 bases between. DNA of the CDR3: TGCGCCAGCAGTTCGGTTACCGGGGAGCTGTTTTTT. This codes for CASSSVTGELFF.

The chain has TRBV27 and TRBJ1-2; 9 bases fit TRBD1. The junction had 14 bases not matched to a gene; V was cut back by 6 bases and J by 3 bases. Germline loops: CDR1 MNHEY, CDR2 SMNVEV (reference sequence). This CDR3 is built from 17 residues. The CDR3 nucleotides are TGTGCCAGCAGCGGGACAGGGAGGTCCCAATCCCACTATGGCTACACCTTC. Translating it yields CASSGTGRSQSHYGYTF.

This rearrangement joins TRBV10-2 to TRBJ1-6, with 7 positions matching TRBD1. Losses at the gene ends were 8 bases for V and 10 bases for J; bases not matched to a gene: 8. The germline V gene has CDR1 WSHSY and CDR2 SAAADI. The CDR3 has 13 amino acids. CDR3 bases: TGCGCCAGCCTGGAGAGGGGGCAGTCACCCCTCCACTTT. As protein: CASLERGQSPLHF.